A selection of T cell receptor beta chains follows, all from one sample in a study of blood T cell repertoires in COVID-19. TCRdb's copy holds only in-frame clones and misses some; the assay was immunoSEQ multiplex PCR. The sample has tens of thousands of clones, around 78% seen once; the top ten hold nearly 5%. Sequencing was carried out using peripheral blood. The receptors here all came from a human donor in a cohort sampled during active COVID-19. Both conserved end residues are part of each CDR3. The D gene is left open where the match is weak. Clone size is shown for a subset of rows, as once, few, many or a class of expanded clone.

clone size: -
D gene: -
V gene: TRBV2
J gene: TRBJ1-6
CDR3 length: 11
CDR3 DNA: TGTGCCAGCAACTACGCCTCACCCCTCCACTTT
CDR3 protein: CASNYASPLHF

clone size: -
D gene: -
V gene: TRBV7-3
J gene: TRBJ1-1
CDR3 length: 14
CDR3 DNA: TGTGCCAGCAGCCCCGTAGACAGGAACACTGAAGCTTTCTTT
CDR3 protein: CASSPVDRNTEAFF

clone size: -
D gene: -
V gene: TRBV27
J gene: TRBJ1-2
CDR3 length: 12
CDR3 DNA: TGTGCCAGTGAGACAGGCCGCTATGGCTACACCTTC
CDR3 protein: CASETGRYGYTF

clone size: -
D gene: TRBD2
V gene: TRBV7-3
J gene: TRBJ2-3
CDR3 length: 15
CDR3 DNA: TGTGCCAGCAGCCCCGAAGGGACTACCACAGATACGCAGTATTTT
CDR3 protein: CASSPEGTTTDTQYF

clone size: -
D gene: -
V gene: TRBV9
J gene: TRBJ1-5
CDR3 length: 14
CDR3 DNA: TGTGCCAGCAGCGTAGCGGGGGGGGTGCAGCCCCAGCATTTT
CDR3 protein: CASSVAGGVQPQHF

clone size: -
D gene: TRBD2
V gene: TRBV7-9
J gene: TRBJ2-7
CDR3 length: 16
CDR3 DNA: TGTGCCAGCAGCCCGGGACTAGCGGGGGGGCCCCACGAGCAGTACTTC
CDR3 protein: CASSPGLAGGPHEQYF

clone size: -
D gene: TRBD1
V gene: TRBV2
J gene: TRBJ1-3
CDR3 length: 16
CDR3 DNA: TGTGCCAGCAGAGGCGGAAACAGGGGCATTTCAAACACCATATATTTT
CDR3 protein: CASRGGNRGISNTIYF

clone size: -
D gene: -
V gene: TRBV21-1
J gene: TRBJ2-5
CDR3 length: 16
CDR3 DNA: TGTGCCAGCATAGGATACGGGACAGGGGATTATGAGACCCAGTACTTC
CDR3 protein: CASIGYGTGDYETQYF

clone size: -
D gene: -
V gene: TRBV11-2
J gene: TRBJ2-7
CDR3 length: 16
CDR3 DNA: TGTGCCAGCAGCTTAGAGTTCCAGGGCGGAATCCACGAGCAGTACTTC
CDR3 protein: CASSLEFQGGIHEQYF

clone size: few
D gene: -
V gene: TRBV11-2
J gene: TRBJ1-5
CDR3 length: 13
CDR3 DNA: TGTGCCAGCAGCTTAGTGGCCTATCAGCCCCAGCATTTT
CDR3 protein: CASSLVAYQPQHF

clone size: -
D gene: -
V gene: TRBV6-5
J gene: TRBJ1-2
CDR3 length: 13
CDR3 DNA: TGTGCCAGCACTGCACACGCAGGTTATGGCTACACCTTC
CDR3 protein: CASTAHAGYGYTF

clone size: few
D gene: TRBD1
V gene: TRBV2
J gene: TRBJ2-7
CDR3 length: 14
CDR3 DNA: TGTGCCAGCAGTAAGGGACAGGTCACCTACGAGCAGTACTTC
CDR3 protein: CASSKGQVTYEQYF

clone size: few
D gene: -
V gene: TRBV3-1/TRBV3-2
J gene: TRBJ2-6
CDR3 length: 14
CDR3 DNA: TGTGCCAGCAGCCAAGGCCGGGGGGCCAACGTCCTGACTTTC
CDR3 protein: CASSQGRGANVLTF

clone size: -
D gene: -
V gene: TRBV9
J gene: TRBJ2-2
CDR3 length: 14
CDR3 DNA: TGTGCCAGCAGCGCCCACCTAGCGAACGGGGAGCTGTTTTTT
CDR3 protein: CASSAHLANGELFF

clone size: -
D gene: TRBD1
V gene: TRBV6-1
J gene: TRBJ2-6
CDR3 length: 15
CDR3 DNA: TGTGCCAGCAGTGAACAGGGGGCTGGGGCCAACGTCCTGACTTTC
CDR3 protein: CASSEQGAGANVLTF

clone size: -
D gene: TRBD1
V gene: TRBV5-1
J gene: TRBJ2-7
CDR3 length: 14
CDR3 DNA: TGCGCCAGCAAAACAGGGGGGAACTCCTACGAGCAGTACTTC
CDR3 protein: CASKTGGNSYEQYF

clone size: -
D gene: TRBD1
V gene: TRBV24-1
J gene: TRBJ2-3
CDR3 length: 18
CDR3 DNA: TGTGCCACCAGTGACATAGACAGGGGCCTAGGGGGGACAGATACGCAGTATTTT
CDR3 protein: CATSDIDRGLGGTDTQYF

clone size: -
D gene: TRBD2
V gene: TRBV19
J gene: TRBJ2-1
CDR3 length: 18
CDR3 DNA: TGTGCCAGTAGTACTCTCCGGGGCGGGAGCACGGGGTACAATGAGCAGTTCTTC
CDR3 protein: CASSTLRGGSTGYNEQFF

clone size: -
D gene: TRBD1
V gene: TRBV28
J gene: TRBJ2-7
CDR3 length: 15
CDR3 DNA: TGTGCCAGCAGTCCGGGACAGACTATTTCCTACGAGCAGTACTTC
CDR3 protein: CASSPGQTISYEQYF

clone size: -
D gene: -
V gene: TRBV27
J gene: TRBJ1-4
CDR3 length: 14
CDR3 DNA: TGTGCCAGCAGTCCTAGGTTTAATAATGAAAAACTGTTTTTT
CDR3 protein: CASSPRFNNEKLFF

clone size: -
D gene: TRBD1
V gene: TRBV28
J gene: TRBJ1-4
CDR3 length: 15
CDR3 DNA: TGTGCCAGCAGTTCCTGGACAGGGACTAATGAAAAACTGTTTTTT
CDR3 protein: CASSSWTGTNEKLFF

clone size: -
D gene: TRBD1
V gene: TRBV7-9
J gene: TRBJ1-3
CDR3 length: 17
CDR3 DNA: TGTGCCAGCAGCTTGACAGGGGGCTCGGCCTCTGGAAACACCATATATTTT
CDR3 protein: CASSLTGGSASGNTIYF

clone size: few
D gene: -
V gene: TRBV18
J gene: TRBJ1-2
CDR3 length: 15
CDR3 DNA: TGTGCCAGCTCACCACCGTCAGCCCCCAGGTTCGGCTACACCTTC
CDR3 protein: CASSPPSAPRFGYTF

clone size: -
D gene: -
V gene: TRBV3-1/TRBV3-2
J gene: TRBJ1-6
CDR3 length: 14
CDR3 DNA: TGTGCCAGCAGCCAGGGGGGTGGAAATTCACCCCTCCACTTT
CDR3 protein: CASSQGGGNSPLHF

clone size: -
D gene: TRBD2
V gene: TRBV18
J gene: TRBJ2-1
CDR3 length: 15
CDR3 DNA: TGTGCCAGCTCACCGGCGGGAGCGGACTACAATGAGCAGTTCTTC
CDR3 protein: CASSPAGADYNEQFF

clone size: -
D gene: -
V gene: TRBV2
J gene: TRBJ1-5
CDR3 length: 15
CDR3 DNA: TGTGCCAGCAGCGTAGAGGGTGGAGTAGGTCAGCCCCAGCATTTT
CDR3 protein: CASSVEGGVGQPQHF

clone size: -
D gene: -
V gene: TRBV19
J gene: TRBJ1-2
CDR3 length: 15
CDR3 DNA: TGTGCCAGTAACTCAGGAGGAAGTGGTAACTATGGCTACACCTTC
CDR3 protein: CASNSGGSGNYGYTF

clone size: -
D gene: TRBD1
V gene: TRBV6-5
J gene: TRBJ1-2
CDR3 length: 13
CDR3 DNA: TGTGCCAGCAGTCGGAACAGGGGGGATGGCTACACCTTC
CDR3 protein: CASSRNRGDGYTF

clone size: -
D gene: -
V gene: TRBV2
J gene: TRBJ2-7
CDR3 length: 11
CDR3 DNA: TGTGCCAGCGACAGAGACTACGAGCAGTACTTC
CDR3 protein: CASDRDYEQYF

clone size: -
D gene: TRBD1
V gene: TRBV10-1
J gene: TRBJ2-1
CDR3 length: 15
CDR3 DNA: TGCGCCAGCAGTGAGTCGGGACAGGGGGGCGATGAGCAGTTCTTC
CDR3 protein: CASSESGQGGDEQFF

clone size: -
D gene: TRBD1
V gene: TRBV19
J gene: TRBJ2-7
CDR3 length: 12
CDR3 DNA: TGTGCCAGCAGGGACAGGGGTCGCGAGCAGTACTTC
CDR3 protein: CASRDRGREQYF

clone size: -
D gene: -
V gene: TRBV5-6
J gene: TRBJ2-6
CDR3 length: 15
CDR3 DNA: TGTGCCAGCAGCTTTTCTCTCTCTGGGGCCAACGTCCTGACTTTC
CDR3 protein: CASSFSLSGANVLTF

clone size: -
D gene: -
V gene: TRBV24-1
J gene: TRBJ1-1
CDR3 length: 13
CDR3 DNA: TGTGCCACCAGTGGGACACTGAACACTGAAGCTTTCTTT
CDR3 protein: CATSGTLNTEAFF

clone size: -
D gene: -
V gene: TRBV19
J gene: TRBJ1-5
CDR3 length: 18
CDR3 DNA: TGTGCCAGTAGGGCGGGGACCTCACCGATTATAAACAATCAGCCCCAGCATTTT
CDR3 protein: CASRAGTSPIINNQPQHF